The 23 T cell receptor beta chains listed next were all sequenced from one sample in a study of OX40 agonist ivuxolimab in advanced cancers. TCRdb keeps only in-frame clones here, not all; method: immunoSEQ multiplex PCR. The sample carries approximately 82,000 clones, around 94% recorded once. Sample: CD4+ or CD8+ T cells sorted from blood, taken in a trial of the OX40 agonist ivuxolimab. Source of these receptors: an adult with an advanced solid tumor such as melanoma, head and neck, liver or kidney cancer.

The J gene is TRBJ1-3, the V gene TRBV5-1; 9 bases line up with TRBD1. V lost 4 bases to trimming and J lost 4 bases; unmatched junction nucleotides: 6. This CDR3 is built from 15 residues. Germline lookup yields CDR1 SGHRS and CDR2 YFSETQ. For the CDR3, the DNA is TGCGCCAGCAGCCTCGACAGGGGGGAAGGAAACACCATATATTTT. It is translated as CASSLDRGEGNTIYF. The entire variable domain, with the rest obtained from reference TRBV5-1 and TRBJ1-3, is as follows: KAGVTQTPRYLIKTRGQQVTLSCSPISGHRSVSWYQQTPGQGLQFLFEYFSETQRNKGNFPGRFSGRQFSNSRSEMNVSTLELGDSALYLCASSLDRGEGNTIYFGEGSWLTVV.

CDR3 amino acids: CASSSVDGPKLFF. The CDR3 nucleotides read TGTGCCAGCAGTTCCGTGGACGGACCTAAACTGTTTTTT. The V gene is TRBV28, the J gene TRBJ1-4; unclear D gene. V lost 4 bases and J lost 11, with 14 bases in between. This CDR3 has 13 amino acids. The germline V gene has CDR1 MDHEN and CDR2 SYDVKM.

The rearrangement links TRBV9 to TRBJ2-7; no reliable D call. With 3 bases removed from V and 3 bases from J, the gap between germline ends came to 10 bases. The CDR3 is 13 amino acids. Germline V gene sequence: CDR1 SGDLS, CDR2 YYNGEE. CDR3 DNA: TGTGCCAGCAGCGGCAGTGACGGCTACGAGCAGTACTTC. Its protein product is CASSGSDGYEQYF.

The chain uses TRBV5-8 and TRBJ1-3; perhaps TRBD1 as D (5 bases). From germline, CDR1 is SGHTS and CDR2 YDEGEE. V was pared by 1 base and J by 0 bases, with 20 bases between. The CDR3 runs to 19 residues. The CDR3 nucleotides are TGTGCCAGCAGCTTGCGGGATGGTCTTGAGGGGAGCTCTGGAAACACCATATATTTT. It specifies CASSLRDGLEGSSGNTIYF. The variable domain in full, completed from reference TRBV5-8 and TRBJ1-3, reads EAGVTQSPTHLIKTRGQQATLRCSPISGHTSVYWYQQALGLGLQFLLWYDEGEERNRGNFPPRFSGRQFPNYSSELNVNALELEDSALYLCASSLRDGLEGSSGNTIYFGEGSWLTVV.

V and J are TRBV9 and TRBJ2-2, with 10 bases fitting TRBD1. CDR3 length: 15 residues. Germline V gene lookup returns CDR1 SGDLS and CDR2 YYNGEE. J gave up 7 bases and V 3 bases, and 6 bases lay outside the gene matches. The CDR3 reads CASSEAGTGDGELFF. The CDR3 DNA follows: TGTGCCAGCAGCGAAGCCGGGACAGGGGACGGGGAGCTGTTTTTT.

The rearrangement uses TRBV19 and TRBJ2-7; TRBD1 matches at 9 bases. The CDR3 runs 14 residues. Germline V gene sequence: CDR1 LNHDA, CDR2 SQIVND (reference sequence). The ends lost 5 bases at V and 6 bases at J; junction bases unmatched: 8. CDR3 in amino acids: CASSPGTGFSEQYF. The CDR3, as DNA: TGTGCCAGTAGTCCCGGGACAGGGTTTAGCGAGCAGTACTTC.

This chain uses TRBV6-1 with TRBJ2-1; D is possibly TRBD2 (6 bases). In germline, CDR1 is MNHNS, CDR2 SASEGT. V dropped 8 bases and J dropped 8 bases, with 16 bases sitting between them. The CDR3 runs 13 residues. The CDR3 loop is CASADGLAYEQFF. The CDR3 bases are TGTGCCAGCGCGGACGGGCTAGCGTATGAGCAGTTCTTC.

The chain has TRBV27 and TRBJ1-2; D call uncertain. There are 13 residues in the CDR3. Trimming took off 2 bases at V and 2 bases at J, with 6 bases between the two ends. CDR1 is MNHEY and CDR2 is SMNVEV in the germline V gene (reference sequence). CDR3 protein: CASSLSQNYGYTF. CDR3 coding DNA: TGTGCCAGCAGTTTAAGCCAGAACTATGGCTACACCTTC.

The genes are TRBV7-2 and TRBJ1-4; 11 nucleotides align to TRBD1. V lost 3 bases and J lost 6; bases outside the gene matches: 9. The germline CDR1 and CDR2 sequences are SGHTA and FQGNSA. CDR3 length: 17 amino acids. CDR3 DNA: TGTGCCAGCAGCTTGGGACAGGGGGTCCGTCGGGATGAAAAACTGTTTTTT. Its translation: CASSLGQGVRRDEKLFF.

This chain uses TRBV5-4 with TRBJ2-7; perhaps TRBD2 as D (6 bases). The germline V gene has CDR1 SGHNT and CDR2 YYREEE (reference sequence). Trimming shortened V by 4 bases and J by 2 bases, and 16 bases separated the two germline ends. CDR3 size: 15 residues. CDR3 sequence: CASSSREKPAYEQYF. CDR3 DNA: TGTGCCAGCAGCAGTCGGGAGAAGCCGGCCTACGAGCAGTACTTC. Drawing the rest from reference TRBV5-4 and TRBJ2-7, the complete variable domain is ETGVTQSPTHLIKTRGQQVTLRCSSQSGHNTVSWYQQALGQGPQFIFQYYREEENGRGNFPPRFSGLQFPNYSSELNVNALELDDSALYLCASSSREKPAYEQYFGPGTRLTVT.

The chain recombines TRBV7-9 with TRBJ2-3; D is ambiguous. Germline assignment: CDR1 SEHNR and CDR2 FQNEAQ (reference sequence). V dropped 6 bases and J dropped 0 bases, with 4 bases sitting between them. The CDR3 has 12 residues. CDR3 in amino acids: CASSGSTDTQYF. The CDR3 DNA follows: TGTGCCAGCAGTGGAAGCACAGATACGCAGTATTTT.

V and J are TRBV18 and TRBJ1-2; 7 nucleotides line up with TRBD1. Germline lookup yields CDR1 KGHSH and CDR2 LQKENI. J was trimmed by 8 bases and V by 6 bases; bases with no gene match: 12. This CDR3 is built from 14 residues. The chain's CDR3 is CASSPDRVVGGYTF. CDR3 nucleotide sequence: TGTGCCAGCTCCCCCGACAGGGTCGTTGGGGGCTACACCTTC.

CDR3 loop: CASSFGENIQYF. The CDR3 DNA is TGTGCCAGCAGTTTCGGTGAAAACATTCAGTACTTC. This rearrangement joins TRBV28 to TRBJ2-4; D remains ambiguous. Germline values: CDR1 MDHEN, CDR2 SYDVKM. This CDR3 spans 12 amino acids. Deletions cut 3 bases from V and 5 bases from J, with 5 bases between. Complete variable domain (other parts from reference TRBV28 and TRBJ2-4): DVKVTQSSRYLVKRTGEKVFLECVQDMDHENMFWYRQDPGLGLRLIYFSYDVKMKEKGDIPEGYSVSREKKERFSLILESASTNQTSMYLCASSFGENIQYFGAGTRLSVL.

This chain connects TRBV27 to TRBJ2-7; a weak D match, TRBD2 (6 bases). The CDR3 spans 12 residues. V dropped 8 bases and J dropped 0 bases, with 8 bases sitting between them. From germline, CDR1 is MNHEY and CDR2 SMNVEV (reference sequence). The CDR3 DNA is TGTGCCAGCGCGGGACCCTCCTACGAGCAGTACTTC. Encoded protein: CASAGPSYEQYF.

The gene calls are TRBV7-9 and TRBJ2-7; the match to TRBD1 covers 8 bases. The CDR3 totals 14 residues. Unmatched junction bases numbered 7, after V lost 4 bases and J lost 5 bases. CDR1 is SEHNR, CDR2 FQNEAQ, per germline (reference sequence). This CDR3 reads CASSSRTGYHEQYF. Here the CDR3 DNA reads TGTGCCAGCAGCTCCCGGACAGGGTACCACGAGCAGTACTTC.

The chain carries TRBV19 and TRBJ2-3; 7 bases align to TRBD2. After removal of 2 bases from V and 4 bases from J, the junction contained 3 bases not matched to a gene. Germline V lookup: CDR1 LNHDA, CDR2 SQIVND (reference sequence). The CDR3 covers 14 residues. CDR3 protein: CASSISGGPDTQYF. The CDR3 region has the DNA TGTGCCAGTAGTATATCGGGGGGACCAGATACGCAGTATTTT. Complete variable domain (other parts from reference TRBV19 and TRBJ2-3): DGGITQSPKYLFRKEGQNVTLSCEQNLNHDAMYWYRQDPGQGLRLIYYSQIVNDFQKGDIAEGYSVSREKKESFPLTVTSAQKNPTAFYLCASSISGGPDTQYFGPGTRLTVL.

The rearrangement links TRBV7-9 to TRBJ2-3; 7 bases line up with TRBD2. Per germline, CDR1 SEHNR and CDR2 FQNEAQ (reference sequence). The J segment lost 5 bases and the V segment lost 2 bases, leaving 1 base of the junction unmatched. The CDR3 extends over 13 amino acids. CDR3 amino acids: CASSLPSGDTQYF. The CDR3, as DNA: TGTGCCAGCAGCTTACCTAGCGGAGATACGCAGTATTTT.

This chain's CDR3 is CASSPPGTPLHF. CDR3 nucleotides: TGTGCCAGCTCACCCCCCGGGACTCCCCTCCACTTT. The rearrangement uses TRBV18 and TRBJ1-6; D is possibly TRBD1 (5 bases). This CDR3 spans 12 amino acids. CDR1 is KGHSH and CDR2 is LQKENI in the germline V gene. Deletions cut 3 bases from V and 13 bases from J, with 10 bases between.

The V and J genes are TRBV28 and TRBJ2-1; the D is unclear. V gave up 9 bases and J gave up 0 bases, with 3 bases separating them. The CDR3 has 11 residues. CDR1 is MDHEN, CDR2 SYDVKM, per germline. CDR3 residues: CASSSYNEQFF. The CDR3 nucleotides are TGTGCCAGTAGCTCCTACAATGAGCAGTTCTTC.

This clone has just one count. The chain carries TRBV7-9 and TRBJ2-1, with D possibly matching TRBD2 (6 bases). The CDR3 is 15 amino acids. V was clipped by 4 bases and J by 4 bases, with 14 bases between them. Germline V lookup: CDR1 SEHNR, CDR2 FQNEAQ (reference sequence). The CDR3 spells CASSSPRGVYNEQFF. As DNA, the CDR3 is TGTGCCAGCAGCTCACCCCGCGGGGTTTACAATGAGCAGTTCTTC. The whole variable domain, filled in from reference TRBV7-9 and TRBJ2-1, reads DTGVSQNPRHKITKRGQNVTFRCDPISEHNRLYWYRQTLGQGPEFLTYFQNEAQLEKSRLLSDRFSAERPKGSFSTLEIQRTEQGDSAMYLCASSSPRGVYNEQFFGPGTRLTVL.

To note about this clone: Other DNA sequences within the sample encode an identical CDR3. The chain uses TRBV19 and TRBJ2-7, with TRBD1 matching over 9 bases. Germline V gene lookup returns CDR1 LNHDA and CDR2 SQIVND (reference sequence). V shed 5 bases, J shed 3 bases, and the junction held 5 bases outside the gene matches. The CDR3 has 14 amino acids. The CDR3 loop is CASSPGTGSYEQYF. CDR3 DNA sequence: TGTGCCAGTAGTCCAGGGACAGGGAGCTACGAGCAGTACTTC.

The chain recombines TRBV27 with TRBJ2-3; D is undetermined. The CDR3 has 13 residues. With 1 base removed from V and 3 bases from J, the gap between germline ends came to 5 bases. CDR1 is MNHEY and CDR2 is SMNVEV in the germline V gene (reference sequence). CDR3 DNA: TGTGCCAGCAGTTTATTTGGAACAGATACGCAGTATTTT. This translates into CASSLFGTDTQYF.

The chain combines TRBV7-6 with TRBJ1-1; maybe TRBD1 (6 bases). The CDR3 has 14 amino acids. The germline CDR1 and CDR2 sequences are SGHVS and FNYEAQ. V dropped 5 bases and J dropped 4 bases, with 14 bases sitting between them. CDR3 region: CASSAVGGGTEAFF. The DNA for the CDR3 is TGTGCCAGCAGCGCCGTAGGGGGGGGCACTGAAGCTTTCTTT. Full variable domain (rest looked up from reference TRBV7-6 and TRBJ1-1): GAGVSQSPRYKVTKRGQDVALRCDPISGHVSLYWYRQALGQGPEFLTYFNYEAQQDKSGLPNDRFSAERPEGSISTLTIQRTEQRDSAMYRCASSAVGGGTEAFFGQGTRLTVV.